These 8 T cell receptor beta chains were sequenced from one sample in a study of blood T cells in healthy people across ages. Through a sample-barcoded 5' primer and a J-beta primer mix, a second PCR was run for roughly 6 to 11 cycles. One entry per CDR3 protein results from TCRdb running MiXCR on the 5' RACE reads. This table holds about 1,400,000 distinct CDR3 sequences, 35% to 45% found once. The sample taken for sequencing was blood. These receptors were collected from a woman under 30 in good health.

CDR3 protein: CASSYSPGAGNTEAFF. In DNA form, the CDR3 reads TGCGCCAGCAGCTACTCACCAGGGGCGGGGAACACTGAAGCTTTCTTT. The chain has TRBV5-1 and TRBJ1-1; D is possibly TRBD1 (6 bases). The V gene's germline CDR1 is SGHRS and CDR2 YFSETQ. The CDR3 covers 16 residues. V lost 3 bases, J lost 1 base, and 16 bases lay in between.

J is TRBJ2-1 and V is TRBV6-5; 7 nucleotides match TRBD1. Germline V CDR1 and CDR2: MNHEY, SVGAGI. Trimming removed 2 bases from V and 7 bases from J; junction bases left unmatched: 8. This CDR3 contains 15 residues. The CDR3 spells CASSYAVTGLNEQFF. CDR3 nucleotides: TGTGCCAGCAGTTACGCCGTGACAGGGCTGAATGAGCAGTTCTTC.

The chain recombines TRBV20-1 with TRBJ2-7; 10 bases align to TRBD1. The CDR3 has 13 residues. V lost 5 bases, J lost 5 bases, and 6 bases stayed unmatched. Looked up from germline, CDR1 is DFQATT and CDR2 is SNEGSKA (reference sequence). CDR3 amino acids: CSARWTGGDEQYF. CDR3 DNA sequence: TGCAGTGCTCGGTGGACAGGGGGGGACGAGCAGTACTTC.

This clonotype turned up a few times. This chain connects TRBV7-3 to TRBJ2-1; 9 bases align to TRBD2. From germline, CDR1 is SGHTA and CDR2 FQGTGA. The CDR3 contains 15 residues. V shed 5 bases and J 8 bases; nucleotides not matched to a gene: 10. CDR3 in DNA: TGTGCCAGCAGCCCCCGCAGTAGCGGGGGCGATGAGCAGTTCTTC. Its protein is CASSPRSSGGDEQFF.

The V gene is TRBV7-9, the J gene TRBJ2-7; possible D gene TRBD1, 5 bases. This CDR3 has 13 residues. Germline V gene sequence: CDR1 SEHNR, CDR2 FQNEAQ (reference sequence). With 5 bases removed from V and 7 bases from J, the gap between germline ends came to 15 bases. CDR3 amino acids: CASSADTVGEQYF. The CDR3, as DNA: TGTGCCAGCAGCGCGGACACCGTGGGGGAGCAGTACTTC.

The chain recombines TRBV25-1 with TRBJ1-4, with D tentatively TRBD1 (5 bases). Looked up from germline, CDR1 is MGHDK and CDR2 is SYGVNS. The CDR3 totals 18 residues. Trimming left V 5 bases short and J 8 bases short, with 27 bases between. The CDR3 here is CASSRDSGTGEYNEKLFF. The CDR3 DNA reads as TGTGCCAGCAGTAGGGATAGTGGGACGGGGGAATATAACGAAAAACTGTTTTTT.

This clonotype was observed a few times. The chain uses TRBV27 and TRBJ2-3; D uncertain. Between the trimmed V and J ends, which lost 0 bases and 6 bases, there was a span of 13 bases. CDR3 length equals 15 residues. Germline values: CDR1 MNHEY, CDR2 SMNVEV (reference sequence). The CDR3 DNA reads TGTGCCAGCAGTTTATCGGGTCAGGTGGGGGATACGCAGTATTTT. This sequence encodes CASSLSGQVGDTQYF.

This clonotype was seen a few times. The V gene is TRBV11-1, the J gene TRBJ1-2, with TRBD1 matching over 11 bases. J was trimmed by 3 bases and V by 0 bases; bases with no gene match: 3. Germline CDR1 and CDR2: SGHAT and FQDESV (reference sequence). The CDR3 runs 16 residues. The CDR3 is CASSLAGQGADYGYTF. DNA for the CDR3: TGTGCCAGCAGCTTAGCCGGACAGGGGGCTGACTATGGCTACACCTTC.